This T cell receptor beta chain was sequenced for a study of T cell responses to AZD1222 COVID-19 vaccine. Study-level results: White British donors predominated, females outnumbered males, and clonal diversity was possibly underestimated. Targets within unmutated variant regions were reportedly found for nearly half of spike-specific TCRs.

Some clones are missing from TCRdb's copy, which holds only in-frame ones; the method was immunoSEQ multiplex PCR. The table shows about 150,000 clones, with over 90% occurring only once. Researchers grouped second doses given at about 4 or about 12 weeks into one pool. In its sample, this clone was seen a few times. The antigen is unknown. Sequenced here: peripheral blood, sampled 28 days after the second AZD1222 dose. The sequence was collected from an adult who received the AZD1222 COVID-19 vaccine.

The CDR3 DNA is TGTGCCAGATTCCGGGACGGCGGAGCTTTCTTT. Translation: CARFRDGGAFF. The chain links TRBV21-1 to TRBJ1-1. TRBV21-1 is a recognized pseudogene. The length of the CDR3 is 11 residues.